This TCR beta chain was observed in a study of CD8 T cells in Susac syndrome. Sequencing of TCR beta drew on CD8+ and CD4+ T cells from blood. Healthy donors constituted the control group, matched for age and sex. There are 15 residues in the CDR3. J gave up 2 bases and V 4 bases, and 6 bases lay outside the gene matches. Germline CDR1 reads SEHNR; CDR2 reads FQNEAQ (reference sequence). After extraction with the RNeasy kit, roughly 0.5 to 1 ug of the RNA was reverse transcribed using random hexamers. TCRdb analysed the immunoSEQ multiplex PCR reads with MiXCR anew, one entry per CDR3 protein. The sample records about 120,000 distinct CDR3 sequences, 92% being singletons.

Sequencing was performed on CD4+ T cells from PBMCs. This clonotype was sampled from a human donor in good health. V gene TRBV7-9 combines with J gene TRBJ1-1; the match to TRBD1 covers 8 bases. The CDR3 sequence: CASSSTGAGNTEAFF. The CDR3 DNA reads TGTGCCAGCAGCTCGACAGGGGCGGGCAACACTGAAGCTTTCTTT.